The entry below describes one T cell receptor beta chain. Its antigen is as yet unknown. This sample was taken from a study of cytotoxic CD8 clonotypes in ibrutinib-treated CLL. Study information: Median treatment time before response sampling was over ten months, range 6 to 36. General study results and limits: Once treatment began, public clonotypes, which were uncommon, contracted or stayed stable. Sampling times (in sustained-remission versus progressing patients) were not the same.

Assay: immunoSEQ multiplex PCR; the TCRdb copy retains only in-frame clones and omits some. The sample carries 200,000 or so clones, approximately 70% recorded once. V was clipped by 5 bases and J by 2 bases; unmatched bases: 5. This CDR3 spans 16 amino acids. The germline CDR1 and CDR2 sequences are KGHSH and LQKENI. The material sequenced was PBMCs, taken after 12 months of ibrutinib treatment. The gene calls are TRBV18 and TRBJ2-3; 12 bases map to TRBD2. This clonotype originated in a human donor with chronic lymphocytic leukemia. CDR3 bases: TGTGCCAGCTCAAAGGCTAGCGGGGGGGCCACAGATACGCAGTATTTT. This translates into CASSKASGGATDTQYF.